A single sample gave rise to the 27 T cell receptor beta chains below, sequenced in a study of glioma-infiltrating T cells. The iRepertoire nested amplicon-rescue multiplex PCR amplified TCR alpha and beta CDR3s from RNA. TCRdb fed the multiplex PCR reads into MiXCR, producing one record per CDR3 protein. The sample holds approximately 190,000 distinct CDR3 sequences, approximately 30% seen once. Sequencing was carried out using glioma tissue, nonneoplastic brain tissue, or PBMCs (not recorded which). These receptors all come from a human donor with low-grade glioma or glioblastoma, undergoing nonglioma brain surgery, or in good health (not recorded which).

The CDR3 DNA reads TGTGCCAGCAGCGAGACGGGACTAGCGGGAGCCAATGAGCAGTTCTTC. Its protein product is CASSETGLAGANEQFF. The genes are TRBV7-9 and TRBJ2-1; 14 bases map to TRBD2. This CDR3 comprises 16 residues. V lost 5 bases, J lost 6 bases, and 6 bases stayed unmatched. Germline V lookup: CDR1 SEHNR, CDR2 FQNEAQ (reference sequence).

About this clonotype itself: Likely a read error: the CDR3 ends without its conserved phenylalanine or tryptophan. The rearrangement links TRBV19 to TRBJ1-5; D ambiguous. Germline-derived CDR1 and CDR2 are LNHDA and SQIVND (reference sequence). The CDR3 runs to 14 residues. The CDR3 region has the DNA TGTGCCAGTAGTATTCGGGCAGACAATCAGCGCCAGCATTCT. It encodes CASSIRADNQRQHS.

This clonotype was found many times. One end of the junction fails to match germline, which may point to a read error. J is TRBJ2-7 and V is TRBV7-7; either TRBD1 or TRBD2 may fit D (6 bases each). Germline V gene data show CDR1 as SSHAT and CDR2 as FNYEAQ (reference sequence). This CDR3 is built from 13 residues. The CDR3 protein is CASSSTRNGGQIF. The CDR3 DNA follows: TGTGCCAGCAGCTCAACTCGTAACGGGGGACAAATCTTC.

As for this clonotype: The germline gene is not matched at one end of the junction; a read error may be the cause. The chain recombines TRBV3-1 with TRBJ2-1; the D is unclear. The CDR3 loop spans 14 amino acids. The germline V gene has CDR1 LGHDT and CDR2 YNNKEL (reference sequence). The CDR3 DNA reads as TGTGCCAGCAGACGCAGTAGAGTGCAGAATGAGAAGTTCTTC. It is translated as CASRRSRVQNEKFF.

This clonotype was seen only a few times. The CDR3 nucleotides are TGTGCCAGCCGAGGACGGCTCTCCTACAATGAGCAGTTCTTC. The encoded protein is CASRGRLSYNEQFF. V and J are TRBV19 and TRBJ2-1; the D is unclear. Germline CDR1 LNHDA, CDR2 SQIVND (reference sequence). The CDR3 totals 14 residues. V lost 9 bases, J lost 0 bases, and 12 bases lay in between.

The CDR3 loop reads CASSGPAVTLLEQYF. The CDR3 DNA reads as TGTGCCAGCAGCGGACCAGCGGTTACCCTTCTGGAGCAGTACTTC. This rearrangement joins TRBV12-3 or TRBV12-4 to TRBJ2-7; possibly TRBD2 for D (5 bases). Between the trimmed V and J ends, which lost 6 bases and 7 bases, there was a span of 22 bases. CDR3 length: 15 amino acids.

This chain uses TRBV13 with TRBJ2-4; D ambiguous. Germline CDR1 reads PRHDT; CDR2 reads FYEKMQ (reference sequence). The V and J ends lost 1 base and 9 bases respectively, with 16 bases between them. CDR3 length: 15 residues. CDR3 nucleotides: TGTGCCAGCAGCTTAGATTCAGAGAGTCTAGGCATTCAGTACTTC. It translates to CASSLDSESLGIQYF.

J is TRBJ2-3 and V is TRBV28; perhaps D is TRBD1 or TRBD2 (5 bases each). Trimming shortened V by 11 bases and J by 2 bases, and 11 bases separated the two germline ends. Germline assignment: CDR1 MDHEN and CDR2 SYDVKM. The CDR3 runs 12 residues. The CDR3: CAGGSYTDTQYF. The DNA of the CDR3 is TGTGCCGGGGGTAGCTACACAGATACGCAGTATTTT.

Turning to this clonotype: Relative to the germline gene, one junction end is altered; a read error may explain this. V and J are TRBV3-1 and TRBJ2-1; D is undetermined. CDR3 length: 13 amino acids. The germline V gene has CDR1 LGHDT and CDR2 YNNKEL (reference sequence). CDR3 DNA: TGTGCCAGCAGCCTAAGCCCCCCCAATGAGCAGTTCTTT. Protein product: CASSLSPPNEQFF.

The table lists this clonotype with many counts. This chain joins TRBV15 and TRBJ2-1; TRBD1 aligns across 11 bases. The germline gives CDR1 LNHNV, CDR2 YYDKDF (reference sequence). The CDR3 sequence is 16 residues long. Trimming cost V 0 bases and J 6 bases; bases outside gene matches: 4. The chain's CDR3 is CATSRDTGTGGNEQFF. Written as DNA, the CDR3 is TGTGCCACCAGCAGAGATACCGGGACAGGGGGCAATGAGCAGTTCTTC.

This clonotype was detected many times. The chain uses TRBV28 and TRBJ2-3, with 7 bases matching TRBD2. The junction had 4 bases not matched to a gene; V was cut back by 4 bases and J by 3 bases. The CDR3 is 14 residues long. Germline V lookup: CDR1 MDHEN, CDR2 SYDVKM. The CDR3 loop reads CASSSRGETDTQYF. CDR3 DNA sequence: TGTGCCAGCAGTTCCCGGGGGGAGACAGATACGCAGTATTTT.

Concerning this clonotype: The junction differs from germline at one of its ends, possibly a read error. The chain links TRBV7-2 to TRBJ2-7; D is uncertain. CDR1 and CDR2 from the germline V gene are SGHTA and FQGNSA. The CDR3 runs 14 residues. In DNA, the CDR3 is TGTGCCAGCATCTTAGGACCGGATGCCTACGAGCAGTCCTTC. Translated: CASILGPDAYEQSF.

This clonotype was detected many times. CDR3 in amino acids: CASSYRGQGYEQYF. The DNA of the CDR3 is TGTGCCAGCAGTTACCGGGGACAGGGCTACGAGCAGTACTTC. The chain joins TRBV6-5 to TRBJ2-7, with 9 bases identical to TRBD1. The CDR3 sequence is 14 residues long. J gave up 3 bases and V 2 bases, and 2 bases lay outside the gene matches. Germline CDR1 is MNHEY and CDR2 is SVGAGI.

This rearrangement joins TRBV20-1 to TRBJ2-1; tentative D call: TRBD2 (6 bases). Germline V gives CDR1 DFQATT, CDR2 SNEGSKA (reference sequence). This CDR3 is built from 14 residues. Trimming removed 3 bases from V and 8 bases from J, with 17 bases in between. The CDR3 DNA follows: TGCAGTGCTAGCCAGGAGGGCGCTACCTATGAGCAGTTCTTC. Its protein is CSASQEGATYEQFF.

This sequence joins TRBV27 and TRBJ2-7; 8 bases are shared with TRBD2. The germline CDR1 and CDR2 sequences are MNHEY and SMNVEV (reference sequence). The V and J ends lost 3 bases and 3 bases, in that order; junction bases with no gene match: 4. CDR3 size: 14 residues. CDR3 residues: CASSFTGGHYEQYF. CDR3 bases: TGTGCCAGCAGTTTTACGGGAGGGCACTACGAGCAGTACTTC.

This clonotype was seen at least ten times. This chain joins TRBV6-1 and TRBJ1-5; TRBD1 might be the D (6 bases). V dropped 8 bases and J dropped 4 bases, with 15 bases sitting between them. The length of the CDR3 is 14 residues. Per the germline V gene, CDR1 is MNHNS and CDR2 is SASEGT. The CDR3 region has the DNA TGTGCCAGCGGCAGCGGGACACCAAATCAGCCCCAGCATTTT. Encoded protein: CASGSGTPNQPQHF.

About this clonotype itself: This may stem from a read error, because a much larger clone lies one nucleotide away. The chain joins TRBV15 to TRBJ2-7; D may be TRBD1 (5 bases). V was cut by 0 bases and J by 3 bases, with 12 bases left in between. Germline V gene lookup returns CDR1 LNHNV and CDR2 YYDKDF (reference sequence). The CDR3 has 15 amino acids. The CDR3 here is CATSRDGASVYEQYF. The CDR3 coding sequence is TGTGCCACCAGCAGAGATGGGGCGTCAGTCTACGAGCAGTACTTC.

The rearrangement uses TRBV7-9 and TRBJ2-1; TRBD2 matches at 14 bases. This CDR3 is 16 amino acids long. V gave up 5 bases and J gave up 4 bases; unmatched junction bases: 4. CDR1 is SEHNR, CDR2 FQNEAQ, per germline (reference sequence). CDR3 amino acids: CASSATSGRAYNEQFF. CDR3 DNA sequence: TGTGCCAGCAGCGCGACTAGCGGGAGGGCTTACAATGAGCAGTTCTTC.

This clonotype was recorded many times. The rearrangement links TRBV7-8 to TRBJ2-3; D possibly corresponds to TRBD2 (6 bases). V shed 3 bases and J shed 1 base, with 11 bases lying between them. The germline V gene encodes CDR1 SGHVS and CDR2 FQNEAQ. The CDR3 has 15 amino acids. CDR3 nucleotides: TGTGCCAGCAGCTTCCGGGACTCCCGCACAGATACGCAGTATTTT. Translated, it gives CASSFRDSRTDTQYF.

This rearrangement joins TRBV3-1 to TRBJ2-1, with 12 bases aligning to TRBD2. V lost 8 bases, J lost 7 bases, and 9 bases stayed unmatched. The CDR3 loop spans 15 amino acids. The V gene's germline CDR1 is LGHDT and CDR2 YNNKEL (reference sequence). The CDR3 spells CASSPTSGSMNEQFF. CDR3 DNA sequence: TGTGCCAGCTCCCCGACTAGCGGGAGTATGAATGAGCAGTTCTTC.

The V gene is TRBV6-2 or TRBV6-3, the J gene TRBJ2-7; no clear D. Trimming removed 6 bases at V and 2 bases at J, with 14 bases between. Germline V lookup: CDR1 MNHEY, CDR2 SVGEGT. The CDR3 is 14 amino acids. This CDR3 reads CASSTPGQAYEQYF. The CDR3 bases are TGTGCCAGCAGCACCCCTGGGCAGGCCTACGAGCAGTACTTC.

This clonotype was recorded at least ten times. The chain joins TRBV15 to TRBJ2-7, with 9 bases identical to TRBD2. CDR3 size: 15 residues. J was trimmed by 2 bases and V by 5 bases; bases with no gene match: 7. Germline CDR1 reads LNHNV; CDR2 reads YYDKDF (reference sequence). CDR3 sequence (DNA): TGTGCCACCAGCCGAGGGGGCGGGAGGGCCTACGAGCAGTACTTC. It is translated as CATSRGGGRAYEQYF.

This clonotype was counted between two and nine times. The chain couples TRBV11-3 to TRBJ2-3; perhaps TRBD2 as D (6 bases). The length of the CDR3 is 15 residues. Trimming shortened V by 5 bases and J by 2 bases, and 14 bases separated the two germline ends. Germline-derived CDR1 and CDR2 are SGHNT and YENEEA. The CDR3 region is CASSPGGTATDTQYF. CDR3 coding DNA: TGTGCCAGCAGCCCCGGGGGTACAGCCACAGATACGCAGTATTTT.

The chain combines TRBV10-3 with TRBJ1-4, with D perhaps matching TRBD1 (5 bases). Germline CDR1 reads ENHRY; CDR2 reads SYGVKD. There are 13 residues in the CDR3. V lost 2 bases to trimming and J lost 7 bases, with 8 bases between them. Here the CDR3 reads CAISEGHGEKLFF. For the CDR3, the DNA is TGTGCCATCAGTGAGGGACATGGTGAAAAACTGTTTTTT.

For this clonotype: A clone one base away is much larger, so this may be a read error. CDR3 coding DNA: TGCAGTGCTGGCAGGCCGAACACTGAAGCTTTCTTT. Protein product: CSAGRPNTEAFF. The chain couples TRBV20-1 to TRBJ1-1; D gene uncertain. This CDR3 spans 12 amino acids. V was shortened by 5 bases and J by 1 base, with 8 bases between the two germline ends. Germline loops: CDR1 DFQATT, CDR2 SNEGSKA (reference sequence).

This clonotype has a count of ten or more. The V and J genes are TRBV29-1 and TRBJ1-1; 10 bases line up with TRBD1. The CDR3 is 12 residues long. The trim removed 7 bases at V and 3 bases at J, leaving 2 bases unmatched. Per germline, CDR1 SQVTM and CDR2 ANQGSEA. CDR3 sequence: CSGGTGDTEAFF. CDR3 DNA: TGCAGCGGAGGGACAGGGGACACTGAAGCTTTCTTT.

With regard to this clonotype: A much more abundant neighbour one base away suggests this may be a read error. This rearrangement joins TRBV19 to TRBJ1-1; D gene unclear. The CDR3 is 14 residues long. Trimming removed 3 bases from V and 1 base from J, with 9 bases in between. Germline V gives CDR1 LNHDA, CDR2 SQIVND (reference sequence). The CDR3 DNA reads TGTGCCAGTAGTATGAGGGCCAAGAACACTGAAGCTTTCTTT. Translating it yields CASSMRAKNTEAFF.